The rows below give T cell receptor beta chains drawn from one sample of a study of T cell responses to AZD1222 COVID-19 vaccine. Method: immunoSEQ multiplex PCR; TCRdb's copy keeps in-frame clones and lacks some. The profile covers tens of thousands of clones, with approximately 88% appearing a single time and about 2.5% taken by the ten largest. The sequencing here drew on peripheral blood, taken 28 days after the second AZD1222 dose. Receptors originate from an adult who received the AZD1222 COVID-19 vaccine. The CDR3 runs from the conserved cysteine through the conserved F or W. The D gene is left open where the match is weak. Only part of the rows carry a size: once, few, many, or a class if the clone is expanded.

V gene,clone size,J gene,D gene,CDR3 protein,CDR3 DNA
TRBV2,NA,TRBJ2-4,NA,CASRPGLAYHIQYF,TGTGCCAGCAGACCGGGACTGGCGTATCACATTCAGTACTTC
TRBV30,NA,TRBJ2-1,NA,CAWSVTPFGRAHNEQFF,TGTGCCTGGAGTGTTACCCCCTTCGGCCGGGCCCACAATGAGCAGTTCTTC
TRBV19,NA,TRBJ2-7,TRBD1,CASSPRLTGGSSEQYF,TGTGCCAGTAGTCCCCGCTTGACAGGGGGATCTTCCGAGCAGTACTTC
TRBV20-1,NA,TRBJ1-5,NA,CSAVSNQPQHF,TGCAGTGCAGTTAGCAATCAGCCCCAGCATTTT
TRBV18,once,TRBJ2-7,TRBD1,CASSPSGTGRFEQYF,TGTGCCAGCTCACCATCCGGGACAGGGCGTTTTGAGCAGTACTTC
TRBV5-1,NA,TRBJ1-3,TRBD1,CASSLGQASGSGNTIYF,TGCGCCAGCAGCCTCGGACAGGCGAGTGGCTCTGGAAACACCATATATTTT
TRBV5-1,NA,TRBJ2-2,TRBD1,CASSSRDRDTGELFF,TGCGCCAGCAGCTCCCGGGACAGGGACACCGGGGAGCTGTTTTTT
TRBV9,NA,TRBJ2-2,TRBD1,CASSPPGQSNTGELFF,TGTGCCAGCAGCCCCCCGGGACAGTCGAACACCGGGGAGCTGTTTTTT
TRBV28,NA,TRBJ1-4,NA,CASSGRAAAATNEKLFF,TGTGCCAGCAGTGGGCGTGCGGCCGCTGCAACTAATGAAAAACTGTTTTTT
TRBV28,NA,TRBJ1-2,TRBD1,CASSRGGGYYGYTF,TGTGCCAGCTCCAGGGGGGGTGGGTACTATGGCTACACCTTC
TRBV28,NA,TRBJ2-7,TRBD1,CASSPLTGSKYEQYF,TGTGCCAGCAGTCCCCTGACAGGGAGTAAGTACGAGCAGTACTTC
TRBV12-3/TRBV12-4,NA,TRBJ1-1,NA,CASSLGQRTEAFF,TGTGCCAGCAGCCTGGGCCAAAGGACTGAAGCTTTCTTT
TRBV29-1,NA,TRBJ2-1,NA,CSVVGQVAYNEQFF,TGCAGCGTTGTAGGGCAGGTTGCCTACAATGAGCAGTTCTTC
TRBV28,NA,TRBJ2-1,NA,CASSLQTPAPRYNEQFF,TGTGCCAGCAGCCTCCAGACCCCGGCGCCCAGGTACAATGAGCAGTTCTTC
TRBV28,once,TRBJ2-4,TRBD1,CASSVLQGENIQYF,TGTGCCAGCAGTGTTCTCCAGGGGGAAAACATTCAGTACTTC
TRBV7-6,NA,TRBJ1-5,NA,CAARAPRGNQPQHF,TGTGCCGCCCGGGCCCCTCGGGGCAATCAGCCCCAGCATTTT
TRBV28,NA,TRBJ1-2,NA,CASLRWNYGYTF,TGTGCCAGCCTTAGGTGGAACTATGGCTACACCTTC
TRBV19,NA,TRBJ2-7,TRBD1,CASSIGAGTGDYEQYF,TGTGCCAGTAGTATAGGGGCGGGGACAGGGGACTACGAGCAGTACTTC
TRBV11-3,NA,TRBJ1-1,NA,CASSLGPSTEAFF,TGTGCCAGCAGCTTAGGTCCAAGCACTGAAGCTTTCTTT
TRBV5-1,NA,TRBJ1-5,NA,CASSHDPGDQPQHF,TGCGCCAGCAGCCACGACCCGGGGGATCAGCCCCAGCATTTT
TRBV6-5,once,TRBJ2-3,NA,CASTFNSAASDTQYF,TGTGCCAGCACCTTCAATAGTGCGGCGTCAGATACGCAGTATTTT
TRBV2,NA,TRBJ2-3,NA,CASSEILAQYF,TGTGCCAGCAGTGAAATCCTAGCGCAGTATTTT
TRBV6-5,NA,TRBJ2-7,TRBD2,CASRTSGAPGEQYF,TGTGCCAGCCGGACTAGCGGCGCCCCGGGTGAGCAGTACTTC
TRBV2,NA,TRBJ1-3,NA,CASKDGSGNTIYF,TGTGCCAGCAAGGACGGCTCTGGAAACACCATATATTTT
TRBV6-5,NA,TRBJ1-4,TRBD1,CATGGEWNEKLFF,TGTGCCACAGGGGGGGAATGGAATGAAAAACTGTTTTTT
TRBV7-9,NA,TRBJ2-7,TRBD1,CASRPRQGFSYEQYF,TGTGCCAGCAGACCACGACAGGGATTCTCCTACGAGCAGTACTTC
TRBV18,once,TRBJ1-4,NA,CASSPYGEKLFF,TGTGCCAGCTCACCGTACGGTGAAAAACTGTTTTTT
TRBV5-8,NA,TRBJ1-2,TRBD1,CASRDSSGWRYTF,TGTGCCAGCCGGGACAGCTCGGGTTGGCGCTACACCTTC
TRBV3-1/TRBV3-2,NA,TRBJ2-5,TRBD2,CASSPLPPLAGGRETQYF,TGTGCCAGCAGCCCCCTGCCCCCCCTAGCGGGAGGTCGAGAGACCCAGTACTTC
TRBV7-9,NA,TRBJ2-1,TRBD2,CASSLAVGLAAYNEQFF,TGTGCCAGCAGCTTAGCTGTCGGACTAGCGGCCTACAATGAGCAGTTCTTC
TRBV28,NA,TRBJ2-3,NA,CASSPPSTDTQYF,TGTGCCAGCAGTCCGCCTAGCACAGATACGCAGTATTTT
TRBV5-1,NA,TRBJ2-1,TRBD2,CASSLAGGSNEQFF,TGCGCCAGCAGCTTGGCTGGCGGGAGCAATGAGCAGTTCTTC
TRBV5-1,NA,TRBJ1-1,NA,CASRDGTMNTEAFF,TGCGCCAGCAGGGACGGAACCATGAACACTGAAGCTTTCTTT
TRBV5-1,NA,TRBJ1-1,TRBD1,CASSLGGTVGMNTEAFF,TGCGCCAGCAGCTTGGGGGGGACAGTCGGCATGAACACTGAAGCTTTCTTT
TRBV19,NA,TRBJ1-1,TRBD1,CASSYRGNTEAFF,TGTGCCAGTAGTTACAGGGGGAACACTGAAGCTTTCTTT
TRBV6-5,few,TRBJ1-1,TRBD1,CASRDRAFTEAFF,TGTGCCAGCCGGGACAGGGCTTTCACTGAAGCTTTCTTT
TRBV3-1/TRBV3-2,NA,TRBJ1-5,NA,CASSQEGGKQPQHF,TGTGCCAGCAGCCAAGAGGGGGGTAAACAGCCCCAGCATTTT
TRBV25-1,NA,TRBJ1-4,NA,CAGAGEKLFF,TGTGCCGGCGCGGGGGAAAAACTGTTTTTT
TRBV7-2,NA,TRBJ1-5,NA,CASSLESNQPQHF,TGTGCCAGCAGCTTAGAGAGCAATCAGCCCCAGCATTTT
TRBV10-3,NA,TRBJ2-1,NA,CAISGRMGNEQFF,TGTGCCATCAGCGGGAGAATGGGCAATGAGCAGTTCTTC
TRBV27,NA,TRBJ2-3,TRBD2,CASRPGLAGGPDEDTQYF,TGTGCCAGCAGGCCGGGACTAGCGGGAGGGCCCGATGAGGATACGCAGTATTTT
TRBV2,NA,TRBJ2-7,TRBD1,CASSYPGQGAWEQYF,TGTGCCAGCAGTTATCCGGGACAGGGGGCTTGGGAGCAGTACTTC
TRBV15,NA,TRBJ2-7,NA,CATSRDHGGANEQYF,TGTGCCACCAGCAGAGACCACGGAGGGGCGAACGAGCAGTACTTC
TRBV12-5,NA,TRBJ2-3,NA,CASGPGGPTDTQYF,TGTGCTAGTGGCCCCGGGGGGCCCACAGATACGCAGTATTTT
TRBV10-2,medium-sized,TRBJ2-7,TRBD2,CASSESGAGQREQYF,TGCGCCAGCAGTGAGTCGGGAGCGGGGCAGCGGGAGCAGTACTTC
TRBV2,NA,TRBJ2-7,TRBD2,CASSPTSGVSSYEQYF,TGTGCCAGCAGTCCCACTAGCGGGGTGAGCTCCTACGAGCAGTACTTC
TRBV6-5,NA,TRBJ2-1,NA,CASSSPGLASNEQFF,TGTGCCAGCAGTTCTCCGGGACTGGCAAGCAATGAGCAGTTCTTC
TRBV5-4,NA,TRBJ2-1,NA,CASSLPTRGEQFF,TGTGCCAGCAGCTTGCCGACTAGGGGCGAGCAGTTCTTC
TRBV30,NA,TRBJ2-7,TRBD1,CAWSVGGQGSYEQYF,TGTGCCTGGAGTGTAGGGGGACAGGGCTCCTACGAGCAGTACTTC
TRBV5-1,NA,TRBJ1-2,NA,CASSLDQGEGYTF,TGCGCCAGCAGCTTGGATCAGGGTGAAGGCTACACCTTC
TRBV28,NA,TRBJ1-5,NA,CASSWGSNQPQHF,TGTGCCAGCAGTTGGGGGAGCAATCAGCCCCAGCATTTT
TRBV5-1,NA,TRBJ2-2,NA,CASSLEGGRTGELFF,TGCGCCAGCAGCTTGGAAGGAGGGAGAACCGGGGAGCTGTTTTTT
TRBV20-1,once,TRBJ1-2,NA,CSAPGDYGYTF,TGCAGTGCCCCGGGGGATTATGGCTACACCTTC
TRBV5-1,NA,TRBJ1-1,TRBD1,CASRQGTVYTEAFF,TGCGCCAGCAGGCAGGGGACAGTGTACACTGAAGCTTTCTTT